The 18 T cell receptor beta chains reported below all come from one sample, sequenced in a study of blood T cell repertoires in COVID-19. This table comes from immunoSEQ multiplex PCR, and its TCRdb copy is limited to in-frame clones, with some not included. The table shows over 250,000 clones, with over 65% occurring only once. Input material: peripheral blood. The receptors were sampled from a woman of 80 years or more with acute or convalescent COVID-19.

This chain connects TRBV5-4 to TRBJ2-3; TRBD2 matches at 7 bases. J lost 6 bases, V lost 9 bases, and 19 bases had no gene match. This CDR3 is built from 16 residues. Germline V gene lookup returns CDR1 SGHNT and CDR2 YYREEE (reference sequence). In DNA form, the CDR3 reads TGTGCCACCGCCTTCCAAACTAGCGCCATTAGGGATACGCAGTATTTT. It yields the protein CATAFQTSAIRDTQYF.

About this clone itself: This specimen includes other DNA sequences encoding the same CDR3. The chain links TRBV6-5 to TRBJ2-5; a weak D match, TRBD1 (7 bases). With 0 bases removed from V and 2 bases from J, the gap between germline ends came to 13 bases. Germline V lookup: CDR1 MNHEY, CDR2 SVGAGI. The CDR3 is made up of 16 amino acids. The CDR3 loop reads CASSYSSGGGQETQYF. The CDR3 DNA follows: TGTGCCAGCAGTTACTCGTCAGGGGGAGGTCAAGAGACCCAGTACTTC.

CDR3: CAISEPTGGGLGEQFF. The CDR3 bases are TGTGCCATCAGTGAGCCGACCGGCGGGGGGCTCGGGGAGCAGTTCTTC. The V call is TRBV10-3, the J call TRBJ2-1; 8 positions agree with TRBD2. V lost 2 bases and J lost 10; bases outside the gene matches: 13. The CDR3 extends over 16 amino acids. Germline V gene lookup returns CDR1 ENHRY and CDR2 SYGVKD.

This clone came up a few times. The gene calls are TRBV18 and TRBJ1-2, with 7 bases lining up with TRBD1. V trimming: 5 bases; J trimming: 8 bases; junction bases outside the gene matches: 8. Germline V gives CDR1 KGHSH, CDR2 LQKENI. The CDR3 is 13 residues long. The CDR3 here is CASSSGQDVGYTF. The CDR3 DNA sequence: TGTGCCAGCTCATCAGGACAGGACGTCGGCTACACCTTC.

The rearrangement links TRBV19 to TRBJ1-6; 8 bases are a match to TRBD1. CDR1 LNHDA and CDR2 SQIVND come from the germline V gene (reference sequence). The ends lost 5 bases at V and 10 bases at J; junction bases unmatched: 7. There are 14 residues in the CDR3. CDR3 DNA: TGTGCCAGTAGTCCGAGGACAGGGCGCTCACCCCTCCACTTT. Translated, it gives CASSPRTGRSPLHF. Variable domain in full (rest from reference TRBV19 and TRBJ1-6): DGGITQSPKYLFRKEGQNVTLSCEQNLNHDAMYWYRQDPGQGLRLIYYSQIVNDFQKGDIAEGYSVSREKKESFPLTVTSAQKNPTAFYLCASSPRTGRSPLHFGNGTRLTVT.

The chain combines TRBV18 with TRBJ2-1; a weak D match, TRBD1 (5 bases). Germline assignment: CDR1 KGHSH and CDR2 LQKENI. Trimming removed 1 base from V and 7 bases from J, with 17 bases in between. The CDR3 is made up of 16 amino acids. The CDR3 region has the DNA TGTGCCAGCTCACCACGGGCTCTGGCAGGGTGGAATGAGCAGTTCTTC. This encodes CASSPRALAGWNEQFF.

The rearrangement uses TRBV6-5 and TRBJ2-7; 8 nucleotides line up with TRBD2. The CDR3 extends over 15 amino acids. Germline trimming cut 2 bases from V and 5 bases from J; bases unmatched to any gene: 8. Germline V CDR1 and CDR2: MNHEY, SVGAGI. The CDR3: CASSYGGLAANEQYF. In DNA form, the CDR3 reads TGTGCCAGCAGTTACGGAGGACTAGCAGCAAACGAGCAGTACTTC.

This chain links TRBV6-5 with TRBJ2-7, with 8 bases identical to TRBD2. J gave up 4 bases and V 6 bases, and 8 bases lay outside the gene matches. This CDR3 region has 14 residues. Germline CDR1 is MNHEY and CDR2 is SVGAGI. CDR3 amino acids: CASSPTSGKYEQYF. CDR3 coding DNA: TGTGCCAGCAGCCCCACTAGCGGCAAGTACGAGCAGTACTTC.

The chain joins TRBV9 to TRBJ2-2; 10 bases align to TRBD2. This CDR3 has 16 amino acids. After removal of 0 bases from V and 4 bases from J, the junction contained 3 bases not matched to a gene. Germline V gene lookup returns CDR1 SGDLS and CDR2 YYNGEE. The CDR3 loop reads CASSVASGGATGELFF. The CDR3 region has the DNA TGTGCCAGCAGCGTAGCCAGCGGGGGGGCCACCGGGGAGCTGTTTTTT.

This chain links TRBV3-1 (or the pseudogene TRBV3-2) with TRBJ2-7; D is perhaps TRBD2 (5 bases). The CDR3 loop spans 13 amino acids. CDR1 and CDR2 (germline): LGHDT, YNNKEL (reference sequence). The germline V and J ends were trimmed by 1 base and 6 bases, with 10 bases remaining between them. The CDR3 nucleotides are TGTGCCAGCAGCCAAGGGGAGCGGAGCGAGCAGTACTTC. It codes for CASSQGERSEQYF.

As regards this clone: Other DNA variants within this sample encode the same CDR3. The chain recombines TRBV5-1 with TRBJ1-6; 8 bases align to TRBD1. Per germline, CDR1 SGHRS and CDR2 YFSETQ. This CDR3 has 15 residues. V was clipped by 0 bases and J by 4 bases; unmatched bases: 0. The CDR3 DNA reads as TGCGCCAGCAGCTTGGGACAGGGGTATAATTCACCCCTCCACTTT. This gives the protein CASSLGQGYNSPLHF.

The V gene is TRBV18, the J gene TRBJ1-4; D gene ambiguous. The CDR3 runs to 14 residues. Germline V gene sequence: CDR1 KGHSH, CDR2 LQKENI. V lost 4 bases, J lost 1 base, and 7 bases lay in between. The CDR3 coding sequence is TGTGCCAGCTCACTTCTCGTAACTAATGAAAAACTGTTTTTT. It codes for CASSLLVTNEKLFF. The whole variable domain, remainder taken from reference TRBV18 and TRBJ1-4, is NAGVMQNPRHLVRRRGQEARLRCSPMKGHSHVYWYRQLPEEGLKFMVYLQKENIIDESGMPKERFSAEFPKEGPSILRIQQVVRGDSAAYFCASSLLVTNEKLFFGSGTQLSVL.

The chain combines TRBV7-9 with TRBJ2-5; tentatively, D is TRBD1 (7 bases). This CDR3 comprises 17 residues. Germline V gene data show CDR1 as SEHNR and CDR2 as FQNEAQ (reference sequence). The V gene lost 5 bases and the J gene lost 5 bases, with 24 bases spanning the gap. The CDR3 loop is CASSLAGGPAAGETQYF. In nucleotides, the CDR3 is TGTGCCAGCAGCCTCGCAGGGGGACCCGCGGCGGGGGAGACCCAGTACTTC.

This clone was seen a single time. The chain carries TRBV19 and TRBJ1-2; TRBD1 agrees at 11 bases. CDR1 and CDR2 from the germline V gene are LNHDA and SQIVND (reference sequence). This CDR3 comprises 19 residues. Losses at the gene ends were 9 bases for V and 4 bases for J; bases not matched to a gene: 22. CDR3 DNA sequence: TGTGCCAGAAAATATACGCCGGACAGGGGGCGTGAGGTGCGCTATGGCTACACCTTC. Protein: CARKYTPDRGREVRYGYTF.

The V call is TRBV6-5, the J call TRBJ2-7, with 11 nucleotides matching TRBD1. The germline V gene encodes CDR1 MNHEY and CDR2 SVGAGI. Trimming cost V 6 bases and J 3 bases; bases outside gene matches: 4. CDR3 length equals 14 residues. The CDR3 DNA reads TGTGCCAGCAGCCGAGGGACAGGGGGCTACGAGCAGTACTTC. It is translated as CASSRGTGGYEQYF.

This chain uses TRBV7-2 with TRBJ2-5, with unresolved D. Germline V lookup: CDR1 SGHTA, CDR2 FQGNSA. The CDR3 is made up of 14 amino acids. Trimming took off 3 bases at V and 5 bases at J, with 13 bases between the two ends. This chain's CDR3 is CASSFPTAGETQYF. The CDR3 DNA follows: TGTGCCAGCAGCTTCCCGACTGCCGGCGAGACCCAGTACTTC. The full variable domain, in which reference TRBV7-2 and TRBJ2-5 provide the parts outside the CDR3, is GAGVSQSPSNKVTEKGKDVELRCDPISGHTALYWYRQSLGQGLEFLIYFQGNSAPDKSGLPSDRFSAERTGGSVSTLTIQRTQQEDSAVYLCASSFPTAGETQYFGPGTRLLVL.

CDR3 residues: CASSPQGGYNEQFF. The CDR3 DNA follows: TGTGCCAGCAGCCCCCAAGGAGGCTACAATGAGCAGTTCTTC. The chain recombines TRBV11-2 with TRBJ2-1; D may be TRBD2 (5 bases). The V gene's germline CDR1 is SGHAT and CDR2 FQNNGV. CDR3 length equals 14 residues. Trimming took off 5 bases at V and 3 bases at J, with 11 bases between the two ends.

The genes are TRBV2 and TRBJ1-2; D ambiguous. The CDR3 is made up of 12 amino acids. Germline V gene lookup returns CDR1 SNHLY and CDR2 FYNNEI. V was shortened by 3 bases and J by 5 bases, with 7 bases between the two germline ends. The CDR3 region is CASSDPAYGYTF. The CDR3 DNA reads TGTGCCAGCAGTGATCCCGCGTATGGCTACACCTTC.